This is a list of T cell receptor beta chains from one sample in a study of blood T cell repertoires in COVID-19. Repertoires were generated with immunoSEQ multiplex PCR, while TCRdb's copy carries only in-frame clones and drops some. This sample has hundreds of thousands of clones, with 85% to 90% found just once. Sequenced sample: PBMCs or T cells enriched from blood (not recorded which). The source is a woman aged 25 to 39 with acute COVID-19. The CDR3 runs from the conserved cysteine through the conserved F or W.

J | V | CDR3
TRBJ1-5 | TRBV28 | CASSSGTYQPQHF
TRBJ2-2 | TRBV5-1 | CASSLQISGGELFF
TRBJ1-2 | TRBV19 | CASSIPTGGDGYTF
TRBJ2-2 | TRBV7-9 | CASSWGQGEVLDTGELFF
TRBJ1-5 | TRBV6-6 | CASSPGQGPQPQHF
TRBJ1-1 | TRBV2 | CASSLNDPRGAFF
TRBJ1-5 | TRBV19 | CASSATGALGWDQPQHF
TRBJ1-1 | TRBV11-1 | CASSLVDRTEAFF
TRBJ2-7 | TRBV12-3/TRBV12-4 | CASSLGALYEQYF
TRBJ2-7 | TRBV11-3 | CASSLAAGEQYF
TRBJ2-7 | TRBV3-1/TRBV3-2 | CASSPGLADVYEQYF
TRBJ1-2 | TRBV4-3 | CASSHDRVQNYGYTF
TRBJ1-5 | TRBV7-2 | CASSELYREQPQHF
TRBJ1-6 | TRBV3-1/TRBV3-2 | CASRVFGEPLHF
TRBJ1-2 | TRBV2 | CASSEIGGGTYGYTF
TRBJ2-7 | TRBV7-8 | CASSLGGSIPDEQYF
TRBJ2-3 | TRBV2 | CASSEVNRVVTDTQYF
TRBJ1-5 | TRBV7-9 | CASSLGTGNQPQHF